Relative to its sample, the clone carrying this T cell receptor beta chain is medium-sized. The entry originates in a study of T cells in tumors after PD-1 blockade. Deletions cut 4 bases from V and 0 bases from J, with 4 bases between. CDR1 and CDR2 (germline): SEHNR, FQNEAQ (reference sequence). The CDR3 covers 12 residues. Clones were sequenced by immunoSEQ multiplex PCR, and TCRdb holds only the in-frame ones, with some missing. The sample includes approximately 60,000 clones, 74% of them seen just once. The sample consisted of PBMCs, taken after anti-PD-1 treatment. This TCR was recovered from a human donor with basal cell carcinoma. This chain joins TRBV7-9 and TRBJ2-7; no clear D gene. CDR3 in DNA: TGTGCCAGCAGCTCGAGCTCCTACGAGCAGTACTTC. Its protein product is CASSSSSYEQYF.